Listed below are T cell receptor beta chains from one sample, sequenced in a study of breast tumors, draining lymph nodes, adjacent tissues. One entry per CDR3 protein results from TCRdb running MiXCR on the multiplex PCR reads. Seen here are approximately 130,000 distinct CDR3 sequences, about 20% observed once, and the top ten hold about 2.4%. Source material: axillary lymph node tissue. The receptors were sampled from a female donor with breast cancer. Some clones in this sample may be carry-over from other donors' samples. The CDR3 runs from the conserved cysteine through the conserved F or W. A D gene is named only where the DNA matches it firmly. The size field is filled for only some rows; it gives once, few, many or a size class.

CASSDRHSNQPQHF,TGTGCCAGCAGTGATCGGCATAGCAATCAGCCCCAGCATTTT,TRBV2,TRBJ1-5,-,many
CASSSSGRAPTGEQYF,TGTGCCAGCAGTTCTAGCGGGAGGGCCCCTACTGGCGAGCAGTACTTC,TRBV28,TRBJ2-7,TRBD2,-
CACTRLAGSYEQYF,TGTGCCTGCACGCGACTAGCGGGATCCTACGAGCAGTACTTC,TRBV2,TRBJ2-7,TRBD2,few
CASSLGGGKGEQYF,TGTGCCAGCAGCTTGGGGGGAGGGAAGGGCGAGCAGTACTTC,TRBV7-2,TRBJ2-7,TRBD2,many
CSVGLAGAPRETQYF,TGCAGCGTTGGACTAGCGGGAGCCCCTCGGGAGACCCAGTACTTC,TRBV29-1,TRBJ2-5,TRBD2,many
CATSRDRTSYNEQFF,TGTGCCACCAGCAGAGATAGGACCTCCTACAATGAGCAGTTCTTC,TRBV15,TRBJ2-1,-,many
CAIRERDTDTQYF,TGTGCCATCAGGGAGCGGGACACAGATACGCAGTATTTT,TRBV19,TRBJ2-3,TRBD2,many
CSASVVQGPYEQYF,TGCAGTGCTAGCGTAGTCCAGGGTCCCTACGAGCAGTACTTC,TRBV20-1,TRBJ2-7,-,many
CASSLSGLAFYEQYF,TGTGCCAGCAGCTTGTCCGGACTAGCATTCTACGAGCAGTACTTC,TRBV5-4,TRBJ2-7,TRBD2,-
CASSLAGPSSYNEQFF,TGTGCCAGCAGCTTAGCGGGCCCAAGCTCCTACAATGAGCAGTTCTTC,TRBV7-2,TRBJ2-1,-,many
CAWSWGLQSTDTQYF,TGTGCCTGGAGTTGGGGACTCCAAAGCACAGATACGCAGTATTTT,TRBV30,TRBJ2-3,-,-
CASSAGAFGIYEQYF,TGTGCCAGCAGCGCCGGGGCCTTTGGGATTTACGAGCAGTACTTC,TRBV11-3,TRBJ2-7,-,many
CASSQDRPGQGSGNTIYF,TGCGCCAGCAGCCAAGATCGTCCGGGACAGGGTTCTGGAAACACCATATATTTT,TRBV4-3,TRBJ1-3,TRBD1,many
CASSPLGRSTDTQYF,TGTGCCAGCAGCCCCCTCGGGAGAAGCACAGATACGCAGTATTTT,TRBV4-2,TRBJ2-3,-,many
CASRNGLAGGNEQFF,TGTGCCAGCAGAAACGGACTAGCGGGAGGCAATGAGCAGTTCTTC,TRBV7-8,TRBJ2-1,TRBD2,many
CASGGYSTDTQYF,TGTGCCAGTGGGGGGTATAGCACAGATACGCAGTATTTT,TRBV28,TRBJ2-3,-,many
CASSVGSGNTIYF,TGTGCCAGCAGCGTAGGGTCTGGAAACACCATATATTTT,TRBV9,TRBJ1-3,-,many
CASSQDRLAVIYNEQFF,TGCGCCAGCAGCCAAGATAGGCTAGCGGTGATCTACAATGAGCAGTTCTTC,TRBV4-1,TRBJ2-1,TRBD2,many
CASSFPGAGKETQYF,TGTGCCAGCAGTTTTCCGGGAGCAGGCAAAGAGACCCAGTACTTC,TRBV28,TRBJ2-5,-,few
CASSLSTGGPASPLHF,TGCGCCAGCAGCTTATCTACAGGGGGCCCCGCTTCACCCCTCCACTTT,TRBV5-1,TRBJ1-6,TRBD1,many
CASSWLAGGTDTQYF,TGTGCCAGCAGCTGGCTAGCGGGAGGAACAGATACGCAGTATTTT,TRBV7-2,TRBJ2-3,TRBD2,many
CASSLRGPGTDTQYF,TGTGCCAGCAGTTTACGGGGGCCCGGGACAGATACGCAGTATTTT,TRBV12-3/TRBV12-4,TRBJ2-3,-,many
CASSLFNGGREQFF,TGTGCCAGCAGTTTATTCAACGGCGGGAGGGAGCAGTTCTTC,TRBV28,TRBJ2-1,TRBD2,-
CASSIAAGFSYEQYF,TGTGCCAGCAGCATAGCAGCGGGATTCTCCTACGAGCAGTACTTC,TRBV6-2/TRBV6-3,TRBJ2-7,TRBD2,many
CASSERAPGANVLTF,TGTGCCAGCAGTGAACGGGCTCCTGGGGCCAACGTCCTGACTTTC,TRBV2,TRBJ2-6,-,many
CASGTAGTRGSTDTQYF,TGTGCTAGTGGTACCGCCGGGACTAGAGGCTCCACAGATACGCAGTATTTT,TRBV12-5,TRBJ2-3,TRBD2,many
CASSFPTSGIYNEQFF,TGTGCCAGCAGTTTCCCGACTAGCGGGATCTACAATGAGCAGTTCTTC,TRBV28,TRBJ2-1,TRBD2,few
CASSHRAVGEKLFF,TGTGCCAGCAGTCACAGGGCCGTCGGTGAAAAACTGTTTTTT,TRBV2,TRBJ1-4,-,many
CSARPFRGRVDTQYF,TGCAGTGCTAGACCTTTTAGAGGAAGGGTGGATACGCAGTATTTT,TRBV20-1,TRBJ2-3,-,many
CASSLRQDYGYTF,TGTGCCAGCAGCTTACGACAGGACTATGGCTACACCTTC,TRBV7-8,TRBJ1-2,-,many
CATSDPRHRTDTQYF,TGTGCCACCAGTGACCCTCGACACCGCACAGATACGCAGTATTTT,TRBV24-1,TRBJ2-3,-,many
CARGTSGSEHRGAVF,TGTGCCAGAGGGACTAGCGGGAGCGAACACCGGGGAGCTGTTTTT,TRBV24-1,TRBJ2-2,TRBD2,-
CASRRAGGSTGELFF,TGTGCCAGCAGGAGAGCGGGAGGGAGCACCGGGGAGCTGTTTTTT,TRBV12-3/TRBV12-4,TRBJ2-2,TRBD2,many
CASSQDRGYYEQYF,TGTGCCAGCAGCCAAGACAGGGGTTACTACGAGCAGTACTTC,TRBV4-2,TRBJ2-7,-,many
CSAREVLAGGPQETQYF,TGCAGTGCTAGAGAAGTCCTAGCGGGAGGGCCCCAAGAGACCCAGTACTTC,TRBV20-1,TRBJ2-5,TRBD2,few
CASSLEGLHVVQYF,TGTGCCAGCAGCTTGGAGGGTCTCCACGTAGTGCAGTACTTC,TRBV5-6,TRBJ2-7,-,many
CASTRSYRDGYTF,TGTGCCAGTACCCGGAGCTACAGGGACGGCTACACCTTC,TRBV19,TRBJ1-2,-,few
CSAMKADTQYF,TGCAGTGCTATGAAGGCTGATACGCAGTATTTT,TRBV20-1,TRBJ2-3,-,many
CASSSALAAGELFF,TGTGCCAGCAGCTCGGCATTAGCCGCCGGGGAGCTGTTTTTT,TRBV7-6,TRBJ2-2,-,few
CASTPDSYEQYF,TGTGCCAGCACCCCAGACTCCTACGAGCAGTACTTC,TRBV6-1,TRBJ2-7,-,many
CASSLGLGGGNQPQHF,TGTGCCAGCAGTTTAGGGTTGGGGGGCGGAAATCAGCCCCAGCATTTT,TRBV12-3/TRBV12-4,TRBJ1-5,-,few
CASSFLAGGTGQPQHF,TGTGCCAGCAGTTTTCTCGCAGGGGGTACTGGACAGCCCCAGCATTTT,TRBV28,TRBJ1-5,TRBD1,few
CASTPTGVGGYTF,TGTGCCAGCACCCCGACAGGGGTTGGTGGCTACACCTTC,TRBV28,TRBJ1-2,TRBD1,few
CASSPGSSFGEQYF,TGTGCCAGCAGCCCTGGGTCTTCCTTTGGCGAGCAGTACTTC,TRBV9,TRBJ2-7,-,medium-sized
CASRGTSGKQYF,TGTGCCAGCAGGGGGACTAGCGGAAAACAGTACTTC,TRBV6-6,TRBJ2-7,TRBD2,many
CASSPGLAGGLYEQYF,TGTGCCAGCTCACCGGGACTAGCGGGAGGGCTTTACGAGCAGTACTTC,TRBV18,TRBJ2-7,TRBD2,-
CASSLDRADTQYF,TGCGCCAGCAGCTTGGACAGGGCAGATACGCAGTATTTT,TRBV5-1,TRBJ2-3,-,many
CASRRDRATDTQYF,TGCGCCAGCAGAAGGGACAGGGCAACAGATACGCAGTATTTT,TRBV5-1,TRBJ2-3,TRBD1,many
CASSSPGQGAGGYTF,TGTGCCAGCAGTTCGCCGGGACAGGGGGCGGGTGGCTACACCTTC,TRBV28,TRBJ1-2,TRBD1,-
CASRSGEGVGQFF,TGTGCCAGCCGGAGCGGGGAAGGGGTTGGTCAGTTCTTC,TRBV2,TRBJ2-1,TRBD2,many
CASSEVPRSTGELFF,TGTGCCAGCAGTGAAGTCCCCAGGTCCACCGGGGAGCTGTTTTTT,TRBV6-1,TRBJ2-2,-,many
CASSPTGAYEQYF,TGTGCCAGCAGCCCGACAGGGGCCTACGAGCAGTACTTC,TRBV6-6,TRBJ2-7,TRBD1,many
CASRVANTGELFF,TGTGCCAGCAGGGTAGCGAACACCGGGGAGCTGTTTTTT,TRBV6-1,TRBJ2-2,-,many
CASSLNNLYGYTF,TGTGCCAGCAGCCTCAACAACCTCTATGGCTACACCTTC,TRBV4-1,TRBJ1-2,-,-
CASSLGTSGDTDTQYF,TGTGCCAGCAGTCTTGGGACTAGCGGGGACACAGATACGCAGTATTTT,TRBV2,TRBJ2-3,TRBD2,many
CAITHSPTGELFF,TGTGCCATCACCCATTCACCCACCGGGGAGCTGTTTTTT,TRBV10-3,TRBJ2-2,-,many
CASRTGTGIDEQYF,TGTGCCAGCAGGACCGGGACAGGGATCGACGAGCAGTACTTC,TRBV28,TRBJ2-7,TRBD1,-
CAFTGLDEKLFF,TGTGCCTTCACAGGGCTAGACGAAAAACTGTTTTTT,TRBV30,TRBJ1-4,-,many
CASRRGSSYNSPLHF,TGTGCCAGCAGGCGGGGAAGCTCCTATAATTCACCCCTCCACTTT,TRBV2,TRBJ1-6,-,many
CAKANDRYYEQYF,TGTGCCAAAGCGAACGACAGATACTACGAGCAGTACTTC,TRBV19,TRBJ2-7,-,many